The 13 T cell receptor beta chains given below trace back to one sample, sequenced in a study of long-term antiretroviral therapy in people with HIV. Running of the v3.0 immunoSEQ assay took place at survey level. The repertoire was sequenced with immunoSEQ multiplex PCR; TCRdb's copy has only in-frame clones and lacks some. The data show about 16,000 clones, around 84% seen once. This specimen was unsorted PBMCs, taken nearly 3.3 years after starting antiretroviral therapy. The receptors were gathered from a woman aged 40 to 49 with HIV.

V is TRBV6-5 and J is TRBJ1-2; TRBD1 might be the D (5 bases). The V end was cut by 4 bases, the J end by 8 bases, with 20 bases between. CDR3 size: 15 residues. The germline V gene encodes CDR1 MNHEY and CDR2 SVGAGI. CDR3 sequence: CASSSPDRGVSGYTF. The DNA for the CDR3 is TGTGCCAGCAGTTCGCCCGACAGAGGGGTGTCCGGCTACACCTTC.

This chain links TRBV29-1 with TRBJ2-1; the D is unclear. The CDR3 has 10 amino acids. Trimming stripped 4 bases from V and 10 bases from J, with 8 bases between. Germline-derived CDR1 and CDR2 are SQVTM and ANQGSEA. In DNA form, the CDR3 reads TGCAGCGTTGGCGAGAACGAGCAGTTCTTC. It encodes CSVGENEQFF.

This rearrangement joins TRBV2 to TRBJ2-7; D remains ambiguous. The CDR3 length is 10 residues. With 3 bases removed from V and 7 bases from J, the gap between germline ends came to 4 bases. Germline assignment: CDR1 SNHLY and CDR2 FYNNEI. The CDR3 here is CASSDDEQYF. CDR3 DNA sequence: TGTGCCAGCAGTGACGATGAGCAGTACTTC.

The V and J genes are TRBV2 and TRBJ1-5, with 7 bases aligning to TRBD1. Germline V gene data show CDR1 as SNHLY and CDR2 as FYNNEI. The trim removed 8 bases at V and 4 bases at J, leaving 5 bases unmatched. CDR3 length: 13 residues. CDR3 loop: CASSTGHNQPQHF. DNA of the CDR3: TGTGCCAGCTCGACAGGGCATAATCAGCCCCAGCATTTT.

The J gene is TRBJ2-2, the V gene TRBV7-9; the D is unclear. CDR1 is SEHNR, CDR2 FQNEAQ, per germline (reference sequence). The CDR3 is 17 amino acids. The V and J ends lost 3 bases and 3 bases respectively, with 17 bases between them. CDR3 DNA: TGTGCCAGCAGCTTGACCCCCACGAAGGATTACACCGGGGAGCTGTTTTTT. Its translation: CASSLTPTKDYTGELFF.

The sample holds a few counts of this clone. CDR3 region: CAWAEGNPGNTIYF. CDR3 in DNA: TGTGCCTGGGCAGAGGGGAATCCTGGAAACACCATATATTTT. The chain uses TRBV30 and TRBJ1-3, with D maybe TRBD1 (5 bases). Trimming removed 5 bases from V and 2 bases from J, with 13 bases in between. CDR3 length: 14 residues. Germline V gene data show CDR1 as GTSNPN and CDR2 as SVGIG (reference sequence).

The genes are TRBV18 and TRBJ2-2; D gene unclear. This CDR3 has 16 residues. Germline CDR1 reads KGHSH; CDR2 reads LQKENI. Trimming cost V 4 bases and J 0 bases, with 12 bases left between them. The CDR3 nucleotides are TGTGCCAGCTCACTCTCGGCCCGACCGAACACCGGGGAGCTGTTTTTT. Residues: CASSLSARPNTGELFF.

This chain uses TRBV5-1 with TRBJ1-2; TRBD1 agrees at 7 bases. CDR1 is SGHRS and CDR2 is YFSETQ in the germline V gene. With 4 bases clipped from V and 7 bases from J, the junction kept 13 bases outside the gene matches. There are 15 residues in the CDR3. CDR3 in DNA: TGCGCCAGCAGCCCGCGACAGGGCCTCCAGTTTGGCTACACCTTC. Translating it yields CASSPRQGLQFGYTF.

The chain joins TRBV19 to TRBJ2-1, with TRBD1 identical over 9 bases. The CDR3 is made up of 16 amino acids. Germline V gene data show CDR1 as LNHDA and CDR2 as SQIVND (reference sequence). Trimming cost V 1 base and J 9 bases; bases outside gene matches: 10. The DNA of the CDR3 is TGTGCCAGTAGTATAGCAGGGACAGGGAATGGGGTTGAGCAGTTCTTC. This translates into CASSIAGTGNGVEQFF.

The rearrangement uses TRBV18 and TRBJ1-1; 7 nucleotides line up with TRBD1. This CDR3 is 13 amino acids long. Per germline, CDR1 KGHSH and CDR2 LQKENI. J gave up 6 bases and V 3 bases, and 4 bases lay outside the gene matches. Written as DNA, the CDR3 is TGTGCCAGCTCACCTAACAGGGGAGCTGAAGCTTTCTTT. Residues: CASSPNRGAEAFF. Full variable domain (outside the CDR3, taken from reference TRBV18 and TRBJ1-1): NAGVMQNPRHLVRRRGQEARLRCSPMKGHSHVYWYRQLPEEGLKFMVYLQKENIIDESGMPKERFSAEFPKEGPSILRIQQVVRGDSAAYFCASSPNRGAEAFFGQGTRLTVV.

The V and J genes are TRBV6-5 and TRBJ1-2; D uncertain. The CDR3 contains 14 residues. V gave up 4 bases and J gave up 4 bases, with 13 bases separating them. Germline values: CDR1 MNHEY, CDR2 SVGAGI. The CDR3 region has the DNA TGTGCCAGCAGTTCTTCCTGGGGTAGCTATGGCTACACCTTC. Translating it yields CASSSSWGSYGYTF.

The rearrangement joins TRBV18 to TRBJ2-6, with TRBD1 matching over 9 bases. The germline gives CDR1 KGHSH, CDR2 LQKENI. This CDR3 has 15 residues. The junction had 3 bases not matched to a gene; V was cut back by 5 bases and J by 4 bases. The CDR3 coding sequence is TGTGCCAGCTCAGTACAGGGGGCGGGGGCCAACGTCCTGACTTTC. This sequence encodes CASSVQGAGANVLTF.

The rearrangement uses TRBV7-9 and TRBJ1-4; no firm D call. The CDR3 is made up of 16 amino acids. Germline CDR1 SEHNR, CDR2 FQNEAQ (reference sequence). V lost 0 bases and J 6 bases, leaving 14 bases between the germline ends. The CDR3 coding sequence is TGTGCCAGCAGCTTAGCGGAAGGTACAGTTTATGAAAAACTGTTTTTT. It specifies CASSLAEGTVYEKLFF.